The 12 T cell receptor beta chains below were found in one sample sequenced in a study of Ad26.COV2.S vaccination and SARS-CoV-2 variants. Noted treatment: some 20 received Ad26.COV2.S at low or high dose, single or two shots; several received placebo; per-sample allocation not given. All samples were drawn on day 63, counting from the first vaccine or placebo injection. Only in-frame clones appear in the TCRdb table, and some are missing; sequencing was by immunoSEQ multiplex PCR. Of hundreds of thousands of clones listed, roughly 90% were seen once; the top ten hold about 1.5%. The material was peripheral blood, obtained in a trial of Ad26.COV2.S vaccine versus placebo. Source of these receptors: a person between 18 and 59 years old who received the Ad26.COV2.S COVID-19 vaccine or a placebo.

The chain has TRBV6-4 and TRBJ1-2; TRBD1 matches 9 bases. Germline loops: CDR1 MRHNA, CDR2 SNTAGT. There are 14 residues in the CDR3. V gave up 2 bases and J gave up 5 bases; unmatched junction bases: 3. The CDR3 DNA sequence: TGTGCCAGCAGTGACGGGACAGGGAGATATGGCTACACCTTC. Amino acids: CASSDGTGRYGYTF.

The CDR3 sequence: CASSVILGGQGPHNTGELFF. CDR3 bases: TGTGCCAGCAGCGTGATCCTAGGGGGACAGGGGCCCCACAACACCGGGGAGCTGTTTTTT. The chain has TRBV12-1 and TRBJ2-2; whether TRBD1, the table's D call, matches the DNA was not checked. TRBV12-1 is noted as a pseudogene. The CDR3 loop spans 20 amino acids.

The gene calls are TRBV2 and TRBJ1-1; D remains unclear. Germline loops: CDR1 SNHLY, CDR2 FYNNEI. The CDR3 contains 11 residues. V lost 10 bases and J lost 1, with 7 bases in between. CDR3 coding DNA: TGTGCCAACAGAGAGAACACTGAAGCTTTCTTT. Its translation is CANRENTEAFF. The whole variable domain, remainder taken from reference TRBV2 and TRBJ1-1, is EPEVTQTPSHQVTQMGQEVILRCVPISNHLYFYWYRQILGQKVEFLVSFYNNEISEKSEIFDDQFSVERPDGSNFTLKIRSTKLEDSAMYFCANRENTEAFFGQGTRLTVV.

This rearrangement joins TRBV6-2 or TRBV6-3 to TRBJ2-3; a possible D gene is TRBD2 (6 bases). The V end lost 5 bases, the J end lost 4 bases, and 13 bases lay between the germline ends. CDR1 MNHEY and CDR2 SVGEGT come from the germline V gene. The CDR3 covers 14 residues. CDR3 DNA sequence: TGTGCCAGCAGTCCGGGGGTGAGCCCAGATACGCAGTATTTT. Amino acids: CASSPGVSPDTQYF.

Points on this clone: The same CDR3 is also encoded by other DNA sequences in this sample. The genes are TRBV3-1 (or the pseudogene TRBV3-2) and TRBJ2-6, with a weak D call TRBD2 (5 bases). Germline loops: CDR1 LGHDT, CDR2 YNNKEL (reference sequence). V dropped 2 bases and J dropped 0 bases, with 5 bases sitting between them. This CDR3 is 15 amino acids long. The CDR3 spells CASSQRGSGANVLTF. CDR3 DNA sequence: TGTGCCAGCAGCCAACGGGGCTCTGGGGCCAACGTCCTGACTTTC.

Comments on this clone: Different DNA sequences within this sample yield the same CDR3. This rearrangement joins TRBV30 to TRBJ1-2; D ambiguous. The CDR3 contains 13 residues. The germline V gene encodes CDR1 GTSNPN and CDR2 SVGIG (reference sequence). V was cut by 0 bases and J by 4 bases, with 9 bases left in between. The CDR3 is CAWSVSSGYGYTF. The CDR3, as DNA: TGTGCCTGGAGTGTTAGCTCGGGCTATGGCTACACCTTC. Looking up the rest from reference TRBV30 and TRBJ1-2 gives the full variable domain: SQTIHQWPATLVQPVGSPLSLECTVEGTSNPNLYWYRQAAGRGLQLLFYSVGIGQISSEVPQNLSASRPQDRQFILSSKKLLLSDSGFYLCAWSVSSGYGYTFGSGTRLTVV.

The CDR3 nucleotides read TGTGCCAGCAGCTTCTCTTCTTTTAACACTGAAGCTTTCTTT. Protein: CASSFSSFNTEAFF. V usage is TRBV7-9 and J usage is TRBJ1-1; D gene uncertain. The V and J ends lost 3 bases and 2 bases respectively, with 10 bases between them. CDR1 is SEHNR and CDR2 is FQNEAQ in the germline V gene (reference sequence). CDR3 length equals 14 residues.

The chain is built from TRBV15 and TRBJ2-1; maybe TRBD2 (10 bases). Germline CDR1 LNHNV, CDR2 YYDKDF (reference sequence). There are 17 residues in the CDR3. Between the trimmed V and J ends, which lost 5 bases and 4 bases, there was a span of 21 bases. The chain's CDR3 is CATSPQGASGRYNEQFF. The CDR3 bases are TGTGCCACCAGCCCACAGGGGGCTAGCGGGAGATACAATGAGCAGTTCTTC. The variable domain in full, with the rest retrieved from reference TRBV15 and TRBJ2-1, is DAMVIQNPRYQVTQFGKPVTLSCSQTLNHNVMYWYQQKSSQAPKLLFHYYDKDFNNEADTPDNFQSRRPNTSFCFLDIRSPGLGDTAMYLCATSPQGASGRYNEQFFGPGTRLTVL.

This clone was seen a handful of times. The CDR3 region is CASSGGGRGTGELFF. Here the CDR3 DNA reads TGTGCCAGTAGCGGAGGGGGCAGGGGCACCGGGGAGCTGTTTTTT. The rearrangement uses TRBV19 and TRBJ2-2; maybe TRBD1 (7 bases). V lost 6 bases, J lost 4 bases, and 15 bases lay in between. Germline V CDR1 and CDR2: LNHDA, SQIVND (reference sequence). This CDR3 is 15 amino acids long.

The CDR3 reads CAWTDRADTGELFF. Here the CDR3 DNA reads TGTGCCTGGACGGACAGGGCTGACACCGGGGAGCTGTTTTTT. This sequence joins TRBV30 and TRBJ2-2; 8 bases agree with TRBD1. After removal of 4 bases from V and 3 bases from J, the junction contained 4 bases not matched to a gene. In germline, CDR1 is GTSNPN, CDR2 SVGIG (reference sequence). This CDR3 has 14 amino acids.

About this clone: The sample contains more than one DNA sequence encoding this CDR3. V gene TRBV3-1 (or the pseudogene TRBV3-2) combines with J gene TRBJ2-7; D not certain. Germline CDR1 reads LGHDT; CDR2 reads YNNKEL (reference sequence). V was trimmed by 0 bases and J by 2 bases, leaving 5 bases between them. This CDR3 has 13 amino acids. The CDR3 sequence is CASSQESAYEQYF. The CDR3 nucleotides are TGTGCCAGCAGCCAAGAAAGCGCCTACGAGCAGTACTTC.

The rearrangement joins TRBV11-2 to TRBJ2-7; tentatively, D is TRBD2 (5 bases). Germline V CDR1 and CDR2: SGHAT, FQNNGV. The CDR3 runs 14 residues. The germline V and J ends were trimmed by 3 bases and 0 bases, with 9 bases remaining between them. The CDR3 nucleotides read TGTGCCAGCAGCTTGGACTTGCTCTCCTACGAGCAGTACTTC. Protein product: CASSLDLLSYEQYF.